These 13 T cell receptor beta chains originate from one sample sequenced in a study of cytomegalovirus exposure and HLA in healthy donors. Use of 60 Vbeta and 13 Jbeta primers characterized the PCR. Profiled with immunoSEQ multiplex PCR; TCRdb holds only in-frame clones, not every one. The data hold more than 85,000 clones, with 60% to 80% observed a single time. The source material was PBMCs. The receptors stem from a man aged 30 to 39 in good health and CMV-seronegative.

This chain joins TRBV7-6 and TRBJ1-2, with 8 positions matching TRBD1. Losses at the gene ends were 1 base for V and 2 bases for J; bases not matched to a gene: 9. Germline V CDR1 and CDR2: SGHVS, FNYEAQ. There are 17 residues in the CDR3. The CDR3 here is CASSLGPRDRKNYGYTF. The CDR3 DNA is TGTGCCAGCAGCTTAGGCCCCCGGGACAGGAAGAACTATGGCTACACCTTC.

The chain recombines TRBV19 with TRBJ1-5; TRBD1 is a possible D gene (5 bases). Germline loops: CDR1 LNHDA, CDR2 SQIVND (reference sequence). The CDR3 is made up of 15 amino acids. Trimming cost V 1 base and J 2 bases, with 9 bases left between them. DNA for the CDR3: TGTGCCAGTAGTATAGTAACAGGTGGCAATCAGCCCCAGCATTTT. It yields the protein CASSIVTGGNQPQHF.

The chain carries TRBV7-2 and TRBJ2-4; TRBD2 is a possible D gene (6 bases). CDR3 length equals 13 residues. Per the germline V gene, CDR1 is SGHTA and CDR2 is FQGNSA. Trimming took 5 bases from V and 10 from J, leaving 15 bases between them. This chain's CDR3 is CASSNTGTSIQYF. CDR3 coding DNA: TGTGCCAGCAGCAACACGGGGACTTCTATTCAGTACTTC.

The chain's CDR3 is CASSHPPESLAGELFF. Here the CDR3 DNA reads TGCGCCAGCAGCCATCCCCCCGAGAGTTTGGCCGGGGAGCTGTTTTTT. The gene calls are TRBV4-3 and TRBJ2-2; no clear D gene. The CDR3 has 16 residues. V was pared by 3 bases and J by 6 bases, with 17 bases between. Germline V gene sequence: CDR1 LGHNA, CDR2 YSLEER.

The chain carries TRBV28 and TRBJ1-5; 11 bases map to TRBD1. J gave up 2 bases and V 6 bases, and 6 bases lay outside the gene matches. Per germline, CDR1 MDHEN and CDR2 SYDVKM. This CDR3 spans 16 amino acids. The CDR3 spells CASRPLGQGGNQPQHF. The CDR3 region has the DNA TGTGCCAGCAGGCCCCTGGGACAGGGGGGCAATCAGCCCCAGCATTTT.

The CDR3 nucleotides are TGTGCCAGCAGTCAGGACATCACCAGGAACACTGAAGCTTTCTTT. As protein: CASSQDITRNTEAFF. The chain uses TRBV6-1 and TRBJ1-1, with D possibly TRBD1 on 5 matching bases. Trimming cost V 5 bases and J 1 base, with 14 bases left between them. Per the germline V gene, CDR1 is MNHNS and CDR2 is SASEGT. The CDR3 length is 15 residues.

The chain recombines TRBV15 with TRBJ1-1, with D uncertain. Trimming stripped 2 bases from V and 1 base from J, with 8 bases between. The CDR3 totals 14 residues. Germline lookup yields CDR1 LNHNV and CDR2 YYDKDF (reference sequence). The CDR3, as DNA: TGTGCCACCAGCAGACGAACCGGGAACACTGAAGCTTTCTTT. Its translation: CATSRRTGNTEAFF.

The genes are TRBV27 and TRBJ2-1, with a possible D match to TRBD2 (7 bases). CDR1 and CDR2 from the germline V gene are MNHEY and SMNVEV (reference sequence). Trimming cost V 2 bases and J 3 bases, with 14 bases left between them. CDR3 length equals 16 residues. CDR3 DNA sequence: TGTGCCAGCAGTTTAGTAGGGGGGGCGTTCTACAATGAGCAGTTCTTC. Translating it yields CASSLVGGAFYNEQFF.

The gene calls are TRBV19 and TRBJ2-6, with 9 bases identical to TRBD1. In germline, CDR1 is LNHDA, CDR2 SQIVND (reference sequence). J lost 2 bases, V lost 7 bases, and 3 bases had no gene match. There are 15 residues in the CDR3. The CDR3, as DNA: TGTGCCAGTAACAGACAGGGGGCTGGGGCCAACGTCCTGACTTTC. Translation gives CASNRQGAGANVLTF.

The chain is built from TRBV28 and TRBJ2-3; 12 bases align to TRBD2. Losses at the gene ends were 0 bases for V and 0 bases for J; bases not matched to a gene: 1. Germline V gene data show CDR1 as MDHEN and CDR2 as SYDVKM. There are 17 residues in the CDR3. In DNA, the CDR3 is TGTGCCAGCAGTTTATGGGGGACTAGCGGGAGCACAGATACGCAGTATTTT. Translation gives CASSLWGTSGSTDTQYF.

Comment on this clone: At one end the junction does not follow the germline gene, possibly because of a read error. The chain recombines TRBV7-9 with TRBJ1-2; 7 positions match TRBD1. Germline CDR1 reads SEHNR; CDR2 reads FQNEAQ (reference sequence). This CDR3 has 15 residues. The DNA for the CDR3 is TGTTCCAGCAGCCCCCCCGGGACAGAAAACTATGGCTACACCTTC. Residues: CSSSPPGTENYGYTF.

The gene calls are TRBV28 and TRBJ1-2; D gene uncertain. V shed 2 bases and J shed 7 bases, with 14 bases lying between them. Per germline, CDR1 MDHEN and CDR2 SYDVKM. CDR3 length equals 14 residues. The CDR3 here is CASSLAGKEVGYTF. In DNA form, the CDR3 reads TGTGCCAGCAGTTTAGCGGGGAAAGAGGTTGGCTACACCTTC.

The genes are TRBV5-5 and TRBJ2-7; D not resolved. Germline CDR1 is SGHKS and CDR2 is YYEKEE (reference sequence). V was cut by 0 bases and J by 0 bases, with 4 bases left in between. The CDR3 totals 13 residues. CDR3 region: CASSLAVSYEQYF. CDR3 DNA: TGTGCCAGCAGCTTGGCAGTCTCCTACGAGCAGTACTTC.